Reported below is one T cell receptor (beta chain). The antigen is undetermined. In TCRdb, the 5' RACE reads were re-called with MiXCR into one record per CDR3 protein. Among hundreds of thousands of distinct CDR3 sequences listed, less than 15% were seen once. The data originate from a study of T cells after yellow fever vaccination. In the study overall: Fractions of limited cellularity were prepared by means of SMART-Seq v4 Ultra Low Input.

Study-level results: Faster peaking, at day 5 versus 15, marked a secondary response that was weaker.

The CDR3 extends over 14 amino acids. Trimming removed 4 bases from V and 4 bases from J; junction bases left unmatched: 0. Germline CDR1 is MDHEN and CDR2 is SYDVKM. This chain uses TRBV28 with TRBJ2-7; 14 positions match TRBD2. Material: PBMCs, obtained on the day of the yellow fever booster vaccination. The receptor was isolated from a man aged 30-40 years who received the YFV17D yellow fever vaccine. The CDR3 DNA follows: TGTGCCAGCAGTTGGACTAGCGGGAGGTACGAGCAGTACTTC. It yields the protein CASSWTSGRYEQYF.